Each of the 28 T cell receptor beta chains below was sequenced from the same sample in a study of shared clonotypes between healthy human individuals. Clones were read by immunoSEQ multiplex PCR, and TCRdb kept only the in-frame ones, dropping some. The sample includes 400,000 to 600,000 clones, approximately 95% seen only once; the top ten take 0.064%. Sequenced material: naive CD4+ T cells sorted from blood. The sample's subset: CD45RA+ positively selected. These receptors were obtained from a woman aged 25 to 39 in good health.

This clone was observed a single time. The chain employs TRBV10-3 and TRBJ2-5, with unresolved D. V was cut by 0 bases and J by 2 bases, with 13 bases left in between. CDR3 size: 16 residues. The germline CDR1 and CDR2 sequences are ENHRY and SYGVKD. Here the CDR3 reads CAISESTRRAQETQYF. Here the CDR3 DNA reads TGTGCCATCAGTGAGTCGACCCGGCGAGCTCAAGAGACCCAGTACTTC.

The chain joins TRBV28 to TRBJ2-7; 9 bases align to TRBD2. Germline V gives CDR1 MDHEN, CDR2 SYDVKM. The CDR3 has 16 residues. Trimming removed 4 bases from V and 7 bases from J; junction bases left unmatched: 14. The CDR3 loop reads CASSSTPGLAGGEQYF. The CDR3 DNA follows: TGTGCCAGCAGTTCTACGCCGGGACTAGCAGGGGGGGAGCAGTACTTC.

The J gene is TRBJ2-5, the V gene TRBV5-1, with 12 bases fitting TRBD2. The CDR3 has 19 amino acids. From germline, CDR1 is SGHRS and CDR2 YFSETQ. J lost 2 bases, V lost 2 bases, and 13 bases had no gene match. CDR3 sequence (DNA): TGCGCCAGCAGCTTCAACCTCCGGACTAGCGGGACTTGGCAAGAGACCCAGTACTTC. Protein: CASSFNLRTSGTWQETQYF. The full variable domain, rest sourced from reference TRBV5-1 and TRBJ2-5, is KAGVTQTPRYLIKTRGQQVTLSCSPISGHRSVSWYQQTPGQGLQFLFEYFSETQRNKGNFPGRFSGRQFSNSRSEMNVSTLELGDSALYLCASSFNLRTSGTWQETQYFGPGTRLLVL.

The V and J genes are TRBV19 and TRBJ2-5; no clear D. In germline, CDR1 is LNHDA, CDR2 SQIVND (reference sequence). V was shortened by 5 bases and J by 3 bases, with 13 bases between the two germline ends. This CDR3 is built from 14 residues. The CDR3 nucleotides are TGTGCCAGTAGTGTCGTCGGAGCTAAAGAGACCCAGTACTTC. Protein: CASSVVGAKETQYF.

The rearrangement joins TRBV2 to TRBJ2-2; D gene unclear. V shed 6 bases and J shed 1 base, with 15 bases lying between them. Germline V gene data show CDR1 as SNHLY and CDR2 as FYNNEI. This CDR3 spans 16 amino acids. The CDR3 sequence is CASSDLGLQNTGELFF. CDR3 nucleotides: TGTGCCAGCAGCGATCTCGGCCTACAGAACACCGGGGAGCTGTTTTTT.

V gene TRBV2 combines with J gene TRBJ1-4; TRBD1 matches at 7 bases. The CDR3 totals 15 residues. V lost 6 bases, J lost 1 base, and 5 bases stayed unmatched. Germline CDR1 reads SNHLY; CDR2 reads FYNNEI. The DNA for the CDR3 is TGTGCCAGCAGCGACAGGGAGAAAACTAATGAAAAACTGTTTTTT. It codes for CASSDREKTNEKLFF.

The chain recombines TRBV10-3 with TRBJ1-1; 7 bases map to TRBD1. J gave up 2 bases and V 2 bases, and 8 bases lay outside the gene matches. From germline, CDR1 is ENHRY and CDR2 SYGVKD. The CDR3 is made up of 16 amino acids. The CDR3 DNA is TGTGCCATCAGTGAGGAAGGGGGCGGGGGTAACACTGAAGCTTTCTTT. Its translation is CAISEEGGGGNTEAFF.

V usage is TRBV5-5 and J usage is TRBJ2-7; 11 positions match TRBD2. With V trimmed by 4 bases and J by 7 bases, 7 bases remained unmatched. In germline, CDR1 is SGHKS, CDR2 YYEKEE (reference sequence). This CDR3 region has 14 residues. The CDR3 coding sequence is TGTGCCAGCAGCCAACTAGCGGGAGAGGGGGAGCAGTACTTC. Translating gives CASSQLAGEGEQYF.

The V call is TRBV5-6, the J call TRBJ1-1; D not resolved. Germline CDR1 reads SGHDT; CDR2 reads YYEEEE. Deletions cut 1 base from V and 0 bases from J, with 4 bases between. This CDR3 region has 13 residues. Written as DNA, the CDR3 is TGTGCCAGCAGCTTGACTTTGAACACTGAAGCTTTCTTT. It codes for CASSLTLNTEAFF.

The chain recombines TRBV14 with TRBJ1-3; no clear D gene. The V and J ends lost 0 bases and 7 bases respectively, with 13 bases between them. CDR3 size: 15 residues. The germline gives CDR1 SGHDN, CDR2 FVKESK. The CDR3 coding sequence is TGTGCCAGCAGCCAAGACGGCACGGCGATTAACACCATATATTTT. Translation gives CASSQDGTAINTIYF.

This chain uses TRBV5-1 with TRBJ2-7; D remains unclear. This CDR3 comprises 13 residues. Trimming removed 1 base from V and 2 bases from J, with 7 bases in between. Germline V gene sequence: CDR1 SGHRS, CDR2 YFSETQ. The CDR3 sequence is CASSLSGPYEQYF. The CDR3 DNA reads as TGCGCCAGCAGCTTGTCCGGACCCTACGAGCAGTACTTC.

The CDR3 DNA reads TGTGCCAGCAGAAGCACAGAAAAAAGCTACAATGAGCAGTTCTTC. This translates into CASRSTEKSYNEQFF. The chain employs TRBV21-1 and TRBJ2-1; the table's D call TRBD1 went unverified against the DNA. TRBV21-1 is shown as a pseudogene. The CDR3 is made up of 15 amino acids.

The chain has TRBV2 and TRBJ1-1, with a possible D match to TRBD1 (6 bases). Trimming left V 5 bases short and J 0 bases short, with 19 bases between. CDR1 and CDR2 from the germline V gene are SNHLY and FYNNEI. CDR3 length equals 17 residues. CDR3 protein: CASSSTGLYTMNTEAFF. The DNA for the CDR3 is TGTGCCAGCAGTTCAACAGGGCTGTACACCATGAACACTGAAGCTTTCTTT.

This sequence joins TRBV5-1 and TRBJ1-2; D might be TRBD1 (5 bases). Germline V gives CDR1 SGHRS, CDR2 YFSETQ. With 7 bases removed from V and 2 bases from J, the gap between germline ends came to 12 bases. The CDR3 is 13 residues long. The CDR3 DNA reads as TGCGCCAGCGGGTCGAGACAGAACTATGGCTACACCTTC. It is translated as CASGSRQNYGYTF.

For the CDR3, the DNA is TGTGCCAGCAGTGAAATAGCGGGATTTGGTGAGCAGTTCTTC. This sequence encodes CASSEIAGFGEQFF. The chain has TRBV6-1 and TRBJ2-1; the match to TRBD2 covers 8 bases. Trimming at V came to 2 bases and at J to 9 bases, leaving 6 bases not matched to a gene. The CDR3 contains 14 residues. CDR1 is MNHNS and CDR2 is SASEGT in the germline V gene.

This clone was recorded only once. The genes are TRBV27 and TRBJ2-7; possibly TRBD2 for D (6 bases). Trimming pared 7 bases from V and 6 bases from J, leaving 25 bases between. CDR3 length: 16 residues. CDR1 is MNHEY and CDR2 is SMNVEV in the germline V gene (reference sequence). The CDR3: CASTPGGSGPRGEQYF. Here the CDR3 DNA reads TGTGCCAGCACTCCCGGAGGGAGTGGCCCCCGAGGCGAGCAGTACTTC.

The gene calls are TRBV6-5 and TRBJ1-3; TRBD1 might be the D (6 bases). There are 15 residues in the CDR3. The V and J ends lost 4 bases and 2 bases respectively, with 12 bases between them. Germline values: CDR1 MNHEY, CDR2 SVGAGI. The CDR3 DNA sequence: TGTGCCAGCAGTTCCACAGGGAACCCTGGAAACACCATATATTTT. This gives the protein CASSSTGNPGNTIYF.

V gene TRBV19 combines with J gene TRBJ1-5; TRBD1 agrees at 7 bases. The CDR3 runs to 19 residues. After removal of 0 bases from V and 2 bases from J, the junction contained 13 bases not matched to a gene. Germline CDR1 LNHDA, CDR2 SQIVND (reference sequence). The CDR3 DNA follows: TGTGCCAGTAGTATAGATCAGGGGGTTACAGGGTCGGGCAATCAGCCCCAGCATTTT. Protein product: CASSIDQGVTGSGNQPQHF.

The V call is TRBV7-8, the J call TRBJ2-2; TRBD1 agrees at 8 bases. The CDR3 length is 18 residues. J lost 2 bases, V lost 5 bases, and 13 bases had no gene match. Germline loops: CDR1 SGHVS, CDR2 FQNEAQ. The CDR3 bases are TGTGCCAGCAGCCGTCGATCAACAGGGGGGCTCAACACCGGGGAGCTGTTTTTT. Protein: CASSRRSTGGLNTGELFF.

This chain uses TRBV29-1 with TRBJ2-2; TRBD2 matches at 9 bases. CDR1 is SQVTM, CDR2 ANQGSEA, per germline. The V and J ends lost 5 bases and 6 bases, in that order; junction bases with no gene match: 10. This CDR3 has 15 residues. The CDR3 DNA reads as TGCAGCGTTTCCGGGACTAGCTTTGACGCCGGGGAGCTGTTTTTT. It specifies CSVSGTSFDAGELFF.

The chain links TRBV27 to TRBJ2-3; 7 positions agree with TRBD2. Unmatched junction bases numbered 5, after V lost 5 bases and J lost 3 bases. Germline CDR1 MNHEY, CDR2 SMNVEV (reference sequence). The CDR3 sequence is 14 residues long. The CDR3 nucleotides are TGTGCCAGCAGTCCTCAGCGGGAAACAGATACGCAGTATTTT. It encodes CASSPQRETDTQYF.

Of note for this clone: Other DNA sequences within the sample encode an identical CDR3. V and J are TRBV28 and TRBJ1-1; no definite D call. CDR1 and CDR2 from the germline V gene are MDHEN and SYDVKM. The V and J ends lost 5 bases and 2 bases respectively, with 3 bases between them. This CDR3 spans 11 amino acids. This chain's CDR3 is CASSVNTEAFF. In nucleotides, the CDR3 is TGTGCCAGCAGTGTCAACACTGAAGCTTTCTTT.

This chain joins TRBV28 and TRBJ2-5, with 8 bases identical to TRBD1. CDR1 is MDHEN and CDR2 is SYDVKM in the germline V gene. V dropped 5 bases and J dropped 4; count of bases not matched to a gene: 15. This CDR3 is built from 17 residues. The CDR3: CASSQGRTGRFRETQYF. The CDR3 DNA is TGTGCCAGCAGTCAGGGCCGGACAGGGAGGTTCCGAGAGACCCAGTACTTC.

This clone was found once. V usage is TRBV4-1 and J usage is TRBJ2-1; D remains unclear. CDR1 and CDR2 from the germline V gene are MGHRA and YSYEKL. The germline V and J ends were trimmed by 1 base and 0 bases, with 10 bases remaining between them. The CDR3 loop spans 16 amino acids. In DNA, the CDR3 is TGCGCCAGCAGCCAAGTCGGCAGGAGCTCCTACAATGAGCAGTTCTTC. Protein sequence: CASSQVGRSSYNEQFF.

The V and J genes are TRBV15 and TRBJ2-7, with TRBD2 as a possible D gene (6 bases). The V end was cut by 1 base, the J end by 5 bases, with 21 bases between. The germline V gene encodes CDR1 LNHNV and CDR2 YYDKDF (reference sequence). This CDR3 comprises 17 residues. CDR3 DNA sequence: TGTGCCACCAGCAGAGGGGGAGGCGTACTAGTGTTCAACGAGCAGTACTTC. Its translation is CATSRGGGVLVFNEQYF.

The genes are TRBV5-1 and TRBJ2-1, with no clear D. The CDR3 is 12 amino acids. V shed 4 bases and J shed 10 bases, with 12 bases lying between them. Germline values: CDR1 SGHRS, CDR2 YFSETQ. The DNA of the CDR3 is TGCGCCAGCAGCCCGACCGGAAACGAGCAGTTCTTC. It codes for CASSPTGNEQFF.

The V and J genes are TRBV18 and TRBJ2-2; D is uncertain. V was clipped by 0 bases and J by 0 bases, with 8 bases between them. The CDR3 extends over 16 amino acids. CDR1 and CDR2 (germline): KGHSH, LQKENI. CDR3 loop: CASSPPGTTNTGELFF. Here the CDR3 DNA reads TGTGCCAGCTCACCACCCGGCACCACGAACACCGGGGAGCTGTTTTTT.

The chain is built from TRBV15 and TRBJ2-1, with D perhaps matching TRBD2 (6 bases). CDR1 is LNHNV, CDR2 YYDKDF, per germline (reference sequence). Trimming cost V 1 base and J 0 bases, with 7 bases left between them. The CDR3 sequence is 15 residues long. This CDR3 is CATSRVGSSYNEQFF. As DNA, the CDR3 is TGTGCCACCAGCAGAGTCGGGAGCTCCTACAATGAGCAGTTCTTC.